The sequence of this TCR beta chain was determined in a study of T cell responses to AZD1222 COVID-19 vaccine. As for this clone: Its antigen remains unknown.

Germline V CDR1 and CDR2: LNHNV, YYDKDF (reference sequence). The length of the CDR3 is 19 residues. Between the trimmed V and J ends, which lost 4 bases and 10 bases, there was a span of 34 bases. Libraries were prepared by immunoSEQ multiplex PCR; TCRdb keeps only in-frame clonotypes and omits some of them. This sample yields tens of thousands of clones, of which 86% are seen a single time; under 3% belongs to the top ten. Study-wide points: Among vaccine-associated CD4 TCRs, coverage spanned spike, with dominance at 160-218 and 743-854.

The sample in question was peripheral blood, obtained on day 0 of AZD1222 vaccination. The gene calls are TRBV15 and TRBJ1-1, with TRBD1 as a possible D gene (6 bases). The receptor was derived from an adult in good health. The CDR3 loop is CATSTTDYDWGGRPAGAFF. DNA for the CDR3: TGTGCCACCAGCACAACGGACTACGACTGGGGGGGCCGGCCGGCTGGAGCTTTCTTT.